This TCR beta chain was identified in a study of tumor and adjacent non-tumor tissue in lung cancer. Study details: Patients comprised about a dozen adenocarcinoma, 2 squamous cell carcinoma and 1 small cell lung cancer. The patients, approximately nine men and a few women, were roughly 30 to 80 with stage I to III disease.

The library came from three nested PCR rounds adapted from ARM-PCR protocols. TCRdb reprocessed the multiplex PCR reads via MiXCR and lists one record per CDR3 protein. Of 68,000 or so distinct CDR3 sequences in the sample, around 60% were seen once. This clonotype was counted many times. RNA was extracted from bulk tissue without any cell sorting. CDR1 is KGHSH and CDR2 is LQKENI in the germline V gene. The length of the CDR3 is 17 residues. V lost 2 bases to trimming and J lost 2 bases, with 15 bases between them. The sequence came from a man aged 45 to 65 with non-small cell lung cancer. The chain employs TRBV18 and TRBJ2-2, with D maybe TRBD1 (6 bases). Sequenced material: lung tumor tissue. In DNA, the CDR3 is TGTGCCAGCTCACCATTTTTGTGGACAGAAAACACCGGGGAGCTGTTTTTT. Translation: CASSPFLWTENTGELFF.